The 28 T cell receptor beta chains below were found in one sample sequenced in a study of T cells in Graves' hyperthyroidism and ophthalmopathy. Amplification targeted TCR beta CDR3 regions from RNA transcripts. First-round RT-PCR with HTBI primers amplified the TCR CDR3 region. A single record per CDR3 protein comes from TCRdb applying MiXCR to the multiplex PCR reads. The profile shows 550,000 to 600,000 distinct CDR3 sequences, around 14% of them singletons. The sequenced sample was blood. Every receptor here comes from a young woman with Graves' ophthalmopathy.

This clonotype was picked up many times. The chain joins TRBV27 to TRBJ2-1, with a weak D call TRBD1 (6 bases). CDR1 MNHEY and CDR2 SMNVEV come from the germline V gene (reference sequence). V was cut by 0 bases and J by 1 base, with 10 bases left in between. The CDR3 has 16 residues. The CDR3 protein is CASSLSAGESYNEQFF. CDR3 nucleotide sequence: TGTGCCAGCAGTTTATCAGCAGGGGAGTCCTACAATGAGCAGTTCTTC.

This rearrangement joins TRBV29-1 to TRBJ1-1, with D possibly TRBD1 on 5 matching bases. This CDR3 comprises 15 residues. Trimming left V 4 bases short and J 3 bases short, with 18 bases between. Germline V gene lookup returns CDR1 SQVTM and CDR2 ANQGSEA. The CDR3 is CSVVRADPRDTEAFF. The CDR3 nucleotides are TGCAGCGTTGTCAGGGCAGACCCTCGGGACACTGAAGCTTTCTTT.

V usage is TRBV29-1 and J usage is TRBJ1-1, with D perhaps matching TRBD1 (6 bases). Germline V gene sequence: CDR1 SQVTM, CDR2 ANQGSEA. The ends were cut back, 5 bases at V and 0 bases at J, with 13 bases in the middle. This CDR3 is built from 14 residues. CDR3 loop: CSVLTQGLNTEAFF. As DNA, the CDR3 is TGCAGCGTTTTGACCCAGGGGTTGAACACTGAAGCTTTCTTT.

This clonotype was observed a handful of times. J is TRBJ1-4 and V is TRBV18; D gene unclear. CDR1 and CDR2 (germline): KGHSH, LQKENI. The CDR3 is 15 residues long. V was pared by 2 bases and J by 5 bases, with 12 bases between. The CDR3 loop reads CASSPEGHPNEKLFF. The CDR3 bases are TGTGCCAGCTCACCAGAGGGCCATCCCAATGAAAAACTGTTTTTT.

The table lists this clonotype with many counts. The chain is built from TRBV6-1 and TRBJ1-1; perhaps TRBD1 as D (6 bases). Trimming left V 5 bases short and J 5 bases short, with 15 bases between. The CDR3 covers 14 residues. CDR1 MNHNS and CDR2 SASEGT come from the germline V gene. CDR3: CASSLGGSVTEAFF. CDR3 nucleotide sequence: TGTGCCAGCAGTTTAGGGGGGAGTGTTACTGAAGCTTTCTTT.

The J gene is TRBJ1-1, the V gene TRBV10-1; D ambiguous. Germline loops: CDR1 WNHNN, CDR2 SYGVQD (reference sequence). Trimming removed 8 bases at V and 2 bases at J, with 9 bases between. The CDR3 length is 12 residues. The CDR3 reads CASWQTNTEAFF. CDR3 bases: TGCGCCAGCTGGCAGACTAACACTGAAGCTTTCTTT.

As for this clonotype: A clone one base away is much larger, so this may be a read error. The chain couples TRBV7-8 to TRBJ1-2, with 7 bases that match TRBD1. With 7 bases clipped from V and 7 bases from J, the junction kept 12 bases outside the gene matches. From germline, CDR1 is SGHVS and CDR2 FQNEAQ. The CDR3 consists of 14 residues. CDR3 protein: CASTEGAFSLGYTF. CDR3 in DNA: TGTGCCAGCACCGAGGGGGCTTTCTCCCTTGGCTACACCTTC.

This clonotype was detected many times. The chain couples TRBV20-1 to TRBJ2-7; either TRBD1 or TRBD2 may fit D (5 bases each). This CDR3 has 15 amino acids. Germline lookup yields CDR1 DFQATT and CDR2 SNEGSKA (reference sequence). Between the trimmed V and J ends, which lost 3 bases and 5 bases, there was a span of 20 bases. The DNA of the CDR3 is TGCAGTGCTAGTCTGAAGGGACGGTTATTCGACGAGCAGTACTTC. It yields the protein CSASLKGRLFDEQYF.

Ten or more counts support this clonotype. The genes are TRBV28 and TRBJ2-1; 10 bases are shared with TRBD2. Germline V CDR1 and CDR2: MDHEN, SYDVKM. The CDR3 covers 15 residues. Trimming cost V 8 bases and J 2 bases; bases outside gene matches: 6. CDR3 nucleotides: TGTGCCAGCCTTGTTAGCGGGAGGACCTACAATGAGCAGTTCTTC. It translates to CASLVSGRTYNEQFF. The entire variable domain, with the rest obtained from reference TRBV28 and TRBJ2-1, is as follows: DVKVTQSSRYLVKRTGEKVFLECVQDMDHENMFWYRQDPGLGLRLIYFSYDVKMKEKGDIPEGYSVSREKKERFSLILESASTNQTSMYLCASLVSGRTYNEQFFGPGTRLTVL.

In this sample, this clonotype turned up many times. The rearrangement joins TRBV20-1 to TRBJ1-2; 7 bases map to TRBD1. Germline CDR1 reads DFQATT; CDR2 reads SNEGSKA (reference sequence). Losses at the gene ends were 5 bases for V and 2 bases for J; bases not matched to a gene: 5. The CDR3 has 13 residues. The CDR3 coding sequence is TGCAGTGCTGTCAGGGGGTTAAACTATGGCTACACCTTC. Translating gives CSAVRGLNYGYTF.

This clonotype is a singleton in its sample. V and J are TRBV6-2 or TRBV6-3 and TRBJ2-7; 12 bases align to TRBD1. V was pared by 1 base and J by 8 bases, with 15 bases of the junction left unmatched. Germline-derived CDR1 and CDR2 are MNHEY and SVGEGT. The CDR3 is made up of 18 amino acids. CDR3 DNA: TGTGCCAGCAGTTACTGGGGGGACAGGGGGCGGCCGGACCTCCAGCAGTACTTC. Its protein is CASSYWGDRGRPDLQQYF.

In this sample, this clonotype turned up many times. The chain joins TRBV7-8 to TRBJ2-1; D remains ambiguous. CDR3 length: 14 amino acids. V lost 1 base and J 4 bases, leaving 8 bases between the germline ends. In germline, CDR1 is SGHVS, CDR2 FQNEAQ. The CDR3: CASSLDPDYNEQFF. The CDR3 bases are TGTGCCAGCAGCTTAGATCCTGATTACAATGAGCAGTTCTTC.

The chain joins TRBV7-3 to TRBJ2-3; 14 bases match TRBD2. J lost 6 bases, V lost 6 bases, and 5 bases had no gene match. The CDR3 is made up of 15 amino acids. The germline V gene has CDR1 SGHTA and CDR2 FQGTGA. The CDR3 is CASSGLAGGMDTQYF. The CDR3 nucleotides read TGTGCCAGCAGTGGACTAGCGGGAGGTATGGATACGCAGTATTTT.

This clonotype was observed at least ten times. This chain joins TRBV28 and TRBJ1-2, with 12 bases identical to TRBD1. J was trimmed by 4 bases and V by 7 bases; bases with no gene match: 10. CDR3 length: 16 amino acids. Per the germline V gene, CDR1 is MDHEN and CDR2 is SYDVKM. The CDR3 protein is CASTPGQGAPIYGYTF. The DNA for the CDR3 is TGTGCCAGCACCCCGGGACAGGGGGCCCCGATCTATGGCTACACCTTC.

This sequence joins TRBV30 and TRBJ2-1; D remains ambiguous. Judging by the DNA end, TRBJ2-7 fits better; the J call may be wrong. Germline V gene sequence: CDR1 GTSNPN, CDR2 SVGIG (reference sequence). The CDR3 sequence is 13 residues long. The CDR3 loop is CAWSVDLYNEQYF. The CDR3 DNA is TGTGCCTGGAGTGTAGACCTATACAATGAGCAGTACTTC.

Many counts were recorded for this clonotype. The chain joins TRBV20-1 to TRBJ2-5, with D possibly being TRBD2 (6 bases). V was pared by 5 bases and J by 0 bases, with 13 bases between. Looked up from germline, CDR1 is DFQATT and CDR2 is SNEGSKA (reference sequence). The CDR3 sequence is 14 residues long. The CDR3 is CSADAGPYQETQYF. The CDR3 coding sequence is TGCAGTGCTGATGCGGGGCCGTACCAAGAGACCCAGTACTTC.

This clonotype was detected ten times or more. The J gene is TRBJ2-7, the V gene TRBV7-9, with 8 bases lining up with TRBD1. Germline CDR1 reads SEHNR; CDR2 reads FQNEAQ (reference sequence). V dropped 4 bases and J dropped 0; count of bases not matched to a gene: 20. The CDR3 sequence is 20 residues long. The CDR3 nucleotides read TGTGCCAGCAGCTCCTCAGGCATAAGGACAGGGTCCTACTCCTCCTACGAGCAGTACTTC. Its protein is CASSSSGIRTGSYSSYEQYF.

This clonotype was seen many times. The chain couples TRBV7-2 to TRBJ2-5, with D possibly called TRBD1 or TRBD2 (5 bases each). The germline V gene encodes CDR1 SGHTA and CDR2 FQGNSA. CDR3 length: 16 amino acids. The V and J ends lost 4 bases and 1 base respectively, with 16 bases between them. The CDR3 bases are TGTGCCAGCAGCTCCGTAGGTGCAGGGACCCAAGAGACCCAGTACTTC. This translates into CASSSVGAGTQETQYF.

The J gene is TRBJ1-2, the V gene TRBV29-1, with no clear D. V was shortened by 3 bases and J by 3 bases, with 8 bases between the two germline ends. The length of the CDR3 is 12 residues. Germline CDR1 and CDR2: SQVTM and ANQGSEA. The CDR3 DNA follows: TGCAGCGTTGACAGGCGCCACTATGGCTACACCTTC. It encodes CSVDRRHYGYTF.

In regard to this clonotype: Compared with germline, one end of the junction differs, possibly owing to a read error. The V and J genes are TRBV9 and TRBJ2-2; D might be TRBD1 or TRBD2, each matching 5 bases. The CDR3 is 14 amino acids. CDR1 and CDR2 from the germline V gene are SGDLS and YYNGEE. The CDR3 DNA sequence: TGTGCCAGCAGCTCCAGACAGAGCACCGGGGAGCTGTCTTTT. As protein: CASSSRQSTGELSF.

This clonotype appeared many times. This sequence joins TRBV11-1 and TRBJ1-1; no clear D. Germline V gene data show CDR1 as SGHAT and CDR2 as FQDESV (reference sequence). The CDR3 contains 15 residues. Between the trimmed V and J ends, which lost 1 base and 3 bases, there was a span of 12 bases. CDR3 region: CASSLEGQVYTEAFF. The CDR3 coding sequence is TGTGCCAGCAGCTTAGAGGGCCAGGTCTACACTGAAGCTTTCTTT.

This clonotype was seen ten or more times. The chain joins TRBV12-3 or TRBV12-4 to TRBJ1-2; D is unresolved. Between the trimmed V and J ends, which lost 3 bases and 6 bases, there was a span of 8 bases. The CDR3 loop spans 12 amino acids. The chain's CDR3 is CASSFTQNGYTF. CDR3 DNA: TGTGCCAGCAGTTTTACGCAGAATGGCTACACCTTC.

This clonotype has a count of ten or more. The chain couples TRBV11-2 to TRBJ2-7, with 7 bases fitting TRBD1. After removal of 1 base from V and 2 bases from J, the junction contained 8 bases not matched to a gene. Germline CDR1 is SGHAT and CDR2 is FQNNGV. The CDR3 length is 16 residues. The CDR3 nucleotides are TGTGCCAGCAGCTTAGCCCCTGGACAGGAAACCTACGAGCAGTACTTC. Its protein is CASSLAPGQETYEQYF.

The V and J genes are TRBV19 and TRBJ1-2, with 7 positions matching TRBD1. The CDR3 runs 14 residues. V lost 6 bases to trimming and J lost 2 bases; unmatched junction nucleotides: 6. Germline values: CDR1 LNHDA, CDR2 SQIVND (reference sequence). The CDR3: CASRKRDRNYGYTF. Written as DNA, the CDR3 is TGTGCCAGTAGAAAGAGGGACAGAAACTATGGCTACACCTTC.

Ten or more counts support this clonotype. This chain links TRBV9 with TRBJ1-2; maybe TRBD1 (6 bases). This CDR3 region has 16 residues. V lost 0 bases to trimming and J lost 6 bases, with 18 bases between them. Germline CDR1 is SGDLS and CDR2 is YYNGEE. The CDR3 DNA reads TGTGCCAGCAGCGTAGTCCCTTCCCCGGGGGCGGATGGCTACACCTTC. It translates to CASSVVPSPGADGYTF.

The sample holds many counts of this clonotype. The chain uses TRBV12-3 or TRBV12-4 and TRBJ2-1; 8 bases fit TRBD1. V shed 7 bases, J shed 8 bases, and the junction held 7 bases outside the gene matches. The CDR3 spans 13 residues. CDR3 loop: CASTRTGRDEQFF. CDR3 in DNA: TGTGCCAGCACCCGGACAGGGCGCGATGAGCAGTTCTTC.

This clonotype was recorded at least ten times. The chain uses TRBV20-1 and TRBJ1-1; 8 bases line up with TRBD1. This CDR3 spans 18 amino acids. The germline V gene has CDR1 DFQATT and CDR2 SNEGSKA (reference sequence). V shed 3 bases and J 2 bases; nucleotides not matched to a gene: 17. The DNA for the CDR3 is TGCAGTGCTAGGAGTCGGCAGGGGGCTGGAGTTGGTAACACTGAAGCTTTCTTT. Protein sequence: CSARSRQGAGVGNTEAFF.

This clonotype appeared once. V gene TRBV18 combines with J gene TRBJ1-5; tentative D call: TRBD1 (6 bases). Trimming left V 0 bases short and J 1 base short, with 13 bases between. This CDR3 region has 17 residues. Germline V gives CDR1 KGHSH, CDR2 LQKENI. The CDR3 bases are TGTGCCAGCTCACCACCGTCGGGGGCGAGCAGCAATCAGCCCCAGCATTTT. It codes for CASSPPSGASSNQPQHF.